One and the same sample provided the 2 T cell receptor beta chains below, sequenced in a study of a mutant IDH1 vaccine in newly diagnosed glioma. Time point described: week 47, end of study. Topical imiquimod was applied with each vaccine dose, which held 300 ug of mutant IDH1 20-mer peptide. Their antigen targets remain unknown. Using immunoSEQ multiplex PCR, the repertoire was profiled, and TCRdb retains in-frame clones only, with some absent. The data show 30,000 or so clones, with around 90% seen just once and around 2.2% held by the top ten. Sequenced here: PBMCs, sampled from a glioma patient whose treatment included an IDH1 peptide vaccine. The source is a man between 40 and 49 years old with glioma.

This chain connects TRBV5-6 to TRBJ1-2, with D possibly matching TRBD1 (5 bases). This CDR3 spans 14 amino acids. Germline V gene data show CDR1 as SGHDT and CDR2 as YYEEEE. Trimming took off 0 bases at V and 5 bases at J, with 11 bases between the two ends. The CDR3: CASSLEGPVYGYTF. CDR3 DNA: TGTGCCAGCAGCTTGGAGGGACCCGTTTATGGCTACACCTTC.

The chain links TRBV5-4 to TRBJ1-1; the D gene is possibly TRBD1 (6 bases). The germline gives CDR1 SGHNT, CDR2 YYREEE (reference sequence). CDR3 length equals 13 residues. Trimming cost V 4 bases and J 6 bases, with 13 bases left between them. The CDR3 reads CASSQQGGAEAFF. As DNA, the CDR3 is TGTGCCAGCAGCCAACAGGGAGGGGCTGAAGCTTTCTTT. The full variable domain, with the rest looked up from reference TRBV5-4 and TRBJ1-1, is ETGVTQSPTHLIKTRGQQVTLRCSSQSGHNTVSWYQQALGQGPQFIFQYYREEENGRGNFPPRFSGLQFPNYSSELNVNALELDDSALYLCASSQQGGAEAFFGQGTRLTVV.